This entry features one T cell receptor beta chain sequence. Source study methods: By means of reference gene primer amplification, nucleated cell counts were estimated. Method: immunoSEQ multiplex PCR; TCRdb's copy keeps in-frame clones and lacks some. V, J and clone size reflect that table, while D and trimming were determined from the DNA. This table has some 350,000 clones, 90% appearing once. These data are taken from a study of blood T cell repertoires in COVID-19. On the study more broadly: The United States, Italy and Spain were the sources of the acute and convalescent COVID-19 samples. T cells, B-cell-depleted T cells, or PBMCs supplied cDNA or gDNA.

Material for sequencing was peripheral blood. This sequence was found in a man between 18 and 29 years old with active or convalescent COVID-19.

DNA of the CDR3: TGTGCCAGCATAGACAGTCTCATGAACACTGAAGCTTTCTTT. Amino acid sequence: CASIDSLMNTEAFF. The gene calls are TRBV27 and TRBJ1-1; D perhaps matches TRBD1 (5 bases). V lost 7 bases and J lost 0, with 12 bases in between. Germline V gene lookup returns CDR1 MNHEY and CDR2 SMNVEV (reference sequence). The CDR3 spans 14 residues.